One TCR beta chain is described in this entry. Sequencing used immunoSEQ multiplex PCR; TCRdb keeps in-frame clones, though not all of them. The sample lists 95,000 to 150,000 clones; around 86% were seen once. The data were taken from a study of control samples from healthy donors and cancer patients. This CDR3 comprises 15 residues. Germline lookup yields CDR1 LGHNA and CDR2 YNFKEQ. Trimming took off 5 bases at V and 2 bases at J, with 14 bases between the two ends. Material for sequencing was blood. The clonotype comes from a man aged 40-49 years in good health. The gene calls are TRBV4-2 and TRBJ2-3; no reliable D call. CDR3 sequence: CASSASEGTTDTQYF. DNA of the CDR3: TGTGCCAGCAGCGCCTCCGAAGGCACCACAGATACGCAGTATTTT.